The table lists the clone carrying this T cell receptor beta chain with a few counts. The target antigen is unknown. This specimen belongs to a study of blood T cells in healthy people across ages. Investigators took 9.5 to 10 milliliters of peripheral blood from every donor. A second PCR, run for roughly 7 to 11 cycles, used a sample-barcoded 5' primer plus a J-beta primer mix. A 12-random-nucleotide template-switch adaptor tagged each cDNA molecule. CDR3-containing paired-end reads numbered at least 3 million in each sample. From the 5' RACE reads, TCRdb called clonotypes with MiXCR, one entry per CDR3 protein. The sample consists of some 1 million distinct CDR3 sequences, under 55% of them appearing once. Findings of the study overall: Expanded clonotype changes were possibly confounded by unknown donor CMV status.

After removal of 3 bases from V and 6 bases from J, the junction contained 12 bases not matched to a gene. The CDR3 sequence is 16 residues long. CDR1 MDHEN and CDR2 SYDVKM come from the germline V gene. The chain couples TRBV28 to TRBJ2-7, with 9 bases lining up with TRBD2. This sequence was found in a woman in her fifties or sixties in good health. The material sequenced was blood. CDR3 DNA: TGTGCCAGCAGTTTGGGTCTAGCGGGACCCACGCCCGAGCAGTACTTC. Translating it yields CASSLGLAGPTPEQYF. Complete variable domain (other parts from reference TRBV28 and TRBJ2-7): DVKVTQSSRYLVKRTGEKVFLECVQDMDHENMFWYRQDPGLGLRLIYFSYDVKMKEKGDIPEGYSVSREKKERFSLILESASTNQTSMYLCASSLGLAGPTPEQYFGPGTRLTVT.